This entry features one TCR beta chain sequence. Participants were aged about 18 to 100 years from about two dozen US areas. The record originates from a study of blood T cell repertoires in COVID-19. Study summary: The United States, Italy and Spain supplied acute and convalescent COVID-19 samples. The analysed material was cDNA or gDNA that came from T cells, B-cell-depleted T cells, or PBMCs.

This CDR3 region has 18 residues. Germline-derived CDR1 and CDR2 are SGHRS and YFSETQ. The J segment lost 4 bases and the V segment lost 5 bases, leaving 16 bases of the junction unmatched. Original processing methods: Amplification of reference gene primers provided the estimated nucleated cell counts. The table came from immunoSEQ multiplex PCR; TCRdb's copy has only in-frame clones and leaves some out. The V and J calls and the clone size are those of that table, but D and trimming were determined from the DNA. The profile shows around 360,000 clones, 70% to 90% of them singletons. The chain couples TRBV5-1 to TRBJ2-1, with 9 bases lining up with TRBD2. The receptor comes from a man in his forties or fifties in a cohort exposed to, infected with or recovered from COVID-19 (not recorded which). The sample comprised PBMCs or T cells enriched from blood (not recorded which). The CDR3 reads CASSLGQFSGSWYNEQFF. CDR3 nucleotides: TGCGCCAGCAGTTTAGGGCAGTTTAGCGGGAGTTGGTACAATGAGCAGTTCTTC.